The present T cell receptor (beta chain) was sequenced within a study of cytomegalovirus exposure and HLA in healthy donors. Clones were sequenced by immunoSEQ multiplex PCR, and TCRdb holds only the in-frame ones, with some missing. The top ten clones hold 3% of a sample with about 110,000 clones, approximately 85% of them seen once. This CDR3 contains 13 residues. Trimming took 3 bases from V and 9 from J; bases not matched to a gene: 2. Germline assignment: CDR1 MNHEY and CDR2 SMNVEV (reference sequence). Sequenced input: PBMCs. The TCR was taken from a woman between 18 and 30 years old in good health and CMV-seronegative. The chain links TRBV27 to TRBJ2-1, with 10 bases fitting TRBD2. Here the CDR3 reads CASSFQRGGEQFF. CDR3 in DNA: TGTGCCAGCAGTTTTCAGCGGGGGGGTGAGCAGTTCTTC.